Below are 10 T cell receptor beta chains sequenced from a single sample in a study of identifying expanded T cells in peripheral blood. The data were produced by immunoSEQ multiplex PCR, yet TCRdb's version contains in-frame clones alone and is incomplete. Of around 120,000 clones in the sample, 65% to 90% were seen once. The source material was blood. The receptor source for this set is a person between 18 and 75 years old in good health.

The gene calls are TRBV7-9 and TRBJ2-7; 11 bases match TRBD2. V shed 5 bases, J shed 4 bases, and the junction held 7 bases outside the gene matches. The CDR3 contains 15 residues. CDR1 is SEHNR and CDR2 is FQNEAQ in the germline V gene (reference sequence). CDR3 bases: TGTGCCAGCAGCCCGGGGACTAGCGGAGCTTACGAGCAGTACTTC. It encodes CASSPGTSGAYEQYF.

The chain carries TRBV28 and TRBJ2-5; 14 positions match TRBD2. CDR1 MDHEN and CDR2 SYDVKM come from the germline V gene. The J segment lost 4 bases and the V segment lost 7 bases, leaving 2 bases of the junction unmatched. The CDR3 has 14 amino acids. CDR3 region: CASTGTSGRETQYF. The DNA for the CDR3 is TGTGCCAGCACTGGGACTAGCGGGAGAGAGACCCAGTACTTC.

The V and J genes are TRBV18 and TRBJ2-5; TRBD1 aligns across 9 bases. Germline CDR1 reads KGHSH; CDR2 reads LQKENI. The length of the CDR3 is 15 residues. Trimming removed 2 bases from V and 7 bases from J; junction bases left unmatched: 8. The CDR3 nucleotides are TGTGCCAGCTCACCAAAAGGGACAGGGTCTCGGACCCAGTACTTC. Amino acids: CASSPKGTGSRTQYF.

The chain employs TRBV19 and TRBJ2-1; D not resolved. The CDR3 runs 14 residues. V shed 3 bases and J shed 5 bases, with 11 bases lying between them. The germline V gene encodes CDR1 LNHDA and CDR2 SQIVND (reference sequence). Written as DNA, the CDR3 is TGTGCCAGTAGTATCTCCCACAACAACAATGAGCAGTTCTTC. Translation: CASSISHNNNEQFF.

The chain has TRBV9 and TRBJ2-7; the D is unclear. The V end lost 0 bases, the J end lost 0 bases, and 4 bases lay between the germline ends. The length of the CDR3 is 13 residues. Germline loops: CDR1 SGDLS, CDR2 YYNGEE. CDR3 nucleotide sequence: TGTGCCAGCAGCGTAGGTAGCTCCTACGAGCAGTACTTC. Residues: CASSVGSSYEQYF.

The chain is built from TRBV29-1 and TRBJ1-1; maybe TRBD1 (6 bases). The CDR3 has 15 residues. Trimming left V 7 bases short and J 1 base short, with 19 bases between. Germline V lookup: CDR1 SQVTM, CDR2 ANQGSEA. The CDR3 reads CSAQSGGARNTEAFF. The CDR3 DNA sequence: TGCAGCGCCCAATCCGGGGGGGCGCGGAACACTGAAGCTTTCTTT.

CDR3 sequence reads: CATSSGGGGYEQYF. For the CDR3, the DNA is TGTGCCACCAGCAGTGGGGGAGGGGGCTACGAGCAGTACTTC. V and J are TRBV15 and TRBJ2-7; tentative D call: TRBD2 (7 bases). Trimming pared 3 bases from V and 3 bases from J, leaving 12 bases between. Per the germline V gene, CDR1 is LNHNV and CDR2 is YYDKDF (reference sequence). This CDR3 is 14 amino acids long.

V and J are TRBV28 and TRBJ1-2; 11 positions agree with TRBD1. The CDR3 runs to 17 residues. Germline CDR1 MDHEN, CDR2 SYDVKM. The V gene end was trimmed by 4 bases and the J gene end by 5 bases; junction bases not matched to a gene: 12. CDR3 loop: CASSSGQGAGVRYGYTF. DNA of the CDR3: TGTGCCAGCAGTTCCGGACAGGGGGCTGGGGTTAGGTATGGCTACACCTTC.

The chain combines TRBV4-3 with TRBJ2-5; D not certain. The CDR3 consists of 14 residues. CDR1 and CDR2 (germline): LGHNA, YSLEER. Trimming pared 5 bases from V and 4 bases from J, leaving 14 bases between. The CDR3 coding sequence is TGCGCCAGCAGCAATCCCGATAGCAGAGAGACCCAGTACTTC. This codes for CASSNPDSRETQYF.

V and J are TRBV28 and TRBJ2-5; D may be TRBD1 (6 bases). The CDR3 runs to 12 residues. V lost 5 bases, J lost 4 bases, and 8 bases lay in between. In germline, CDR1 is MDHEN, CDR2 SYDVKM. CDR3 nucleotide sequence: TGTGCCAGCAGTGAGACAGGAGAGACCCAGTACTTC. Protein: CASSETGETQYF.